This T cell receptor beta chain appears in the sequencing data of a study of blood T cell repertoires in COVID-19. Overall study context: Italy, Spain and the United States were the sources of the convalescent and acute COVID-19 samples. Nucleic acid was either cDNA or gDNA, and it came from T cells, B-cell-depleted T cells, or PBMCs.

In the authors' methods: The assay estimated nucleated cells by amplifying reference gene primers. Sequencing was performed with immunoSEQ multiplex PCR; in TCRdb, only in-frame clones are kept and a portion is missing. The D gene and trimming were derived from the DNA, and the V and J assignments and clone size from that table. The sample shows more than 150,000 clones, approximately 91% of them seen only once. Specimen: peripheral blood. The sequence was collected from a woman in her 70s with acute or convalescent COVID-19.

CDR3 nucleotides: TGTGCCAGCAGCAGAAGACAGGGAGGGAACACTGAAGCTTTCTTT. It codes for CASSRRQGGNTEAFF. The chain links TRBV7-9 to TRBJ1-1; the match to TRBD1 covers 7 bases. This CDR3 is built from 15 residues. CDR1 and CDR2 from the germline V gene are SEHNR and FQNEAQ (reference sequence). V shed 5 bases, J shed 1 base, and the junction held 7 bases outside the gene matches.